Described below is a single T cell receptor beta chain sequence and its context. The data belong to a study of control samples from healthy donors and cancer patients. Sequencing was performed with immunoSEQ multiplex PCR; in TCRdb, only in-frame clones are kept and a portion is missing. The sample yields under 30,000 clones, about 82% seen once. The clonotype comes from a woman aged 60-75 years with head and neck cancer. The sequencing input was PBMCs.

CDR3 protein: CASSQDSQGWGYTF. The CDR3 DNA sequence: TGTGCCAGCAGTCAAGACTCACAGGGTTGGGGCTACACCTTC. The genes are TRBV5-4 and TRBJ1-2, with a possible D match to TRBD1 (6 bases). CDR1 SGHNT and CDR2 YYREEE come from the germline V gene (reference sequence). CDR3 length: 14 residues. The ends were cut back, 5 bases at V and 8 bases at J, with 19 bases in the middle.